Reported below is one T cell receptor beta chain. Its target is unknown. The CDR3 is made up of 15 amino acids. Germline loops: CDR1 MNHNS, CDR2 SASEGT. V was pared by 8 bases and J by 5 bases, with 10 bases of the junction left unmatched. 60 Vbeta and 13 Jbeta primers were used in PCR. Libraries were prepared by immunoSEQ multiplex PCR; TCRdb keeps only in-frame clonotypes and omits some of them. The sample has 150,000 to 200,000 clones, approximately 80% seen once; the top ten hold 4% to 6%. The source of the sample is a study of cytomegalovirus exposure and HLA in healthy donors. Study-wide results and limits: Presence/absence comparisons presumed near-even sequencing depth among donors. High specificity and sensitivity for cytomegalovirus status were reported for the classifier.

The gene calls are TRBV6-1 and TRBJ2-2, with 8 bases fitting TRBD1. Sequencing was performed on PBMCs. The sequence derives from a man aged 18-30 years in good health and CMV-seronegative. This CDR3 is CASSRDTGGTGELFF. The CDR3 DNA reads TGTGCCAGCTCCAGAGATACAGGGGGGACCGGGGAGCTGTTTTTT.